This T cell receptor beta chain was observed in a study of T cells in localized non-small cell lung cancer. Study conclusions and caveats: For the top 100 tumor clones, a median roughly 56 also appeared in adjacent lung. Since sequencing was restricted to only one region of the tumor, intratumor heterogeneity remains a possibility.

This clone has only a few counts. The antigen remains undetermined. Germline V gives CDR1 SNHLY, CDR2 FYNNEI. Trimming pared 7 bases from V and 2 bases from J, leaving 9 bases between. The CDR3 extends over 14 amino acids. The assay was immunoSEQ multiplex PCR, and TCRdb's table has in-frame clones only and misses some. Of about 78,000 clones listed, roughly four fifths are singletons. The input for sequencing was peripheral blood, taken before any cancer treatment. This clonotype originated in a man aged 35 to 70 with stage I lung adenocarcinoma. The chain couples TRBV2 to TRBJ1-6; unclear D gene. The DNA of the CDR3 is TGTGCCAGCAAGCCCTTTACCTATAATTCACCCCTCCACTTT. Translated, it gives CASKPFTYNSPLHF.